What follows are 10 T cell receptor beta chains derived from one specimen sequenced in a study of vaccination and CD4 T cells after COVID-19. Specified treatment: approximately nine-day PBMC culture with coronavirus spike peptide pools or control peptides (ViraFEST assay). No antigen has been assigned to these receptors. The assay that was used to sequence DNA from cultured CD4+ T cells was the Oncomine TCR Beta short-read assay. TCRdb reprocessed the PCR reads via MiXCR and lists one record per CDR3 protein. Counted here are over 20,000 distinct CDR3 sequences, approximately 50% occurring once; the ten biggest clones make up over 3.5%. The sample taken for sequencing was CD4+ T cells from blood, cultured in vitro. The receptors originated from a human donor who had recovered from COVID-19.

The chain uses TRBV19 and TRBJ1-4, with D unclear. Germline V gene sequence: CDR1 LNHDA, CDR2 SQIVND (reference sequence). The CDR3 is made up of 15 amino acids. Deletions cut 3 bases from V and 4 bases from J, with 12 bases between. The DNA of the CDR3 is TGTGCCAGTAGTATTGATGCGGAAGTTAATGAAAAACTGTTTTTT. Translated: CASSIDAEVNEKLFF.

This sequence joins TRBV7-9 and TRBJ1-1; possible D gene TRBD1, 6 bases. This CDR3 is built from 13 residues. CDR1 is SEHNR and CDR2 is FQNEAQ in the germline V gene (reference sequence). Between the trimmed V and J ends, which lost 5 bases and 4 bases, there was a span of 11 bases. The CDR3 bases are TGTGCCAGCAGCCTACAGGGCCTCACTGAAGCTTTCTTT. It yields the protein CASSLQGLTEAFF. The complete variable domain, with remaining parts taken from reference TRBV7-9 and TRBJ1-1, reads DTGVSQNPRHKITKRGQNVTFRCDPISEHNRLYWYRQTLGQGPEFLTYFQNEAQLEKSRLLSDRFSAERPKGSFSTLEIQRTEQGDSAMYLCASSLQGLTEAFFGQGTRLTVV.

The chain recombines TRBV6-2 or TRBV6-3 with TRBJ1-5; D may be TRBD1 (5 bases). V shed 4 bases and J shed 1 base, with 14 bases lying between them. CDR3 length: 16 amino acids. Per the germline V gene, CDR1 is MNHEY and CDR2 is SVGEGT. CDR3 sequence reads: CASSFSQTVSNQPQHF. Written as DNA, the CDR3 is TGTGCCAGCAGTTTCTCGCAGACAGTCAGCAATCAGCCCCAGCATTTT.

This chain uses TRBV19 with TRBJ2-1; tentatively, D is TRBD1 (6 bases). The CDR3 loop spans 14 amino acids. CDR1 and CDR2 (germline): LNHDA, SQIVND (reference sequence). Between the trimmed V and J ends, which lost 7 bases and 6 bases, there was a span of 16 bases. CDR3 amino acids: CASTLLGGANEQFF. The CDR3 DNA sequence: TGTGCCAGTACATTACTAGGGGGAGCCAATGAGCAGTTCTTC.

The chain carries TRBV19 and TRBJ2-7; TRBD1 aligns across 8 bases. V lost 5 bases, J lost 4 bases, and 7 bases stayed unmatched. Germline CDR1 is LNHDA and CDR2 is SQIVND (reference sequence). The CDR3 is made up of 14 amino acids. The CDR3 bases are TGTGCCAGTAGTGGCTGGACAGGGCGGTACGAGCAGTACTTC. Amino acids: CASSGWTGRYEQYF.

The chain carries TRBV29-1 and TRBJ1-1; possibly TRBD1 for D (6 bases). The ends were cut back, 3 bases at V and 1 base at J, with 12 bases in the middle. Looked up from germline, CDR1 is SQVTM and CDR2 is ANQGSEA. This CDR3 region has 14 residues. The CDR3 here is CSVDRGVGNTEAFF. The CDR3 nucleotides read TGCAGCGTTGACAGGGGAGTTGGGAACACTGAAGCTTTCTTT.

V and J are TRBV5-1 and TRBJ2-7, with TRBD1 matching over 10 bases. From germline, CDR1 is SGHRS and CDR2 YFSETQ. The CDR3 is made up of 17 amino acids. J gave up 5 bases and V 3 bases, and 14 bases lay outside the gene matches. The CDR3 spells CASSWTLGTGAFNEQYF. The DNA for the CDR3 is TGCGCCAGCAGCTGGACCCTCGGGACAGGGGCGTTCAACGAGCAGTACTTC.

The chain recombines TRBV11-3 with TRBJ2-5; TRBD2 aligns across 14 bases. CDR3 length equals 15 residues. Germline V lookup: CDR1 SGHNT, CDR2 YENEEA. Trimming removed 3 bases from V and 6 bases from J; junction bases left unmatched: 3. The CDR3 nucleotides read TGTGCCAGCAGCTTCGGGACTAGCGGGGGAAAGACCCAGTACTTC. This codes for CASSFGTSGGKTQYF.

The CDR3 nucleotides are TGTGCCAGCTCACCTCGTGACAGTCTTGTGAACACTGAAGCTTTCTTT. Its translation is CASSPRDSLVNTEAFF. The chain employs TRBV18 and TRBJ1-1, with TRBD1 as a possible D gene (5 bases). Trimming took off 3 bases at V and 0 bases at J, with 14 bases between the two ends. Germline V gene sequence: CDR1 KGHSH, CDR2 LQKENI. CDR3 length equals 16 residues.

The rearrangement uses TRBV6-1 and TRBJ1-5; TRBD1 agrees at 9 bases. V lost 6 bases to trimming and J lost 7 bases; unmatched junction nucleotides: 4. The CDR3 extends over 13 amino acids. The V gene's germline CDR1 is MNHNS and CDR2 SASEGT. The CDR3 nucleotides are TGTGCCAGCAGACCCACAGGGGGCCAGCCCCAGCATTTT. Protein sequence: CASRPTGGQPQHF.